The next 14 T cell receptor beta chains were all read from a single sample in a study of OX40 agonist ivuxolimab in advanced cancers. Generated by immunoSEQ multiplex PCR, the TCRdb table keeps only in-frame clones and is missing some. This table has under 85,000 clones, 70% to 90% appearing once. This specimen consisted of CD4+ or CD8+ T cells sorted from blood, obtained in a trial of the OX40 agonist ivuxolimab. These receptors were obtained from an adult with an advanced solid tumor such as melanoma, head and neck, liver or kidney cancer.

V and J are TRBV7-9 and TRBJ2-7, with 9 bases lining up with TRBD2. Per the germline V gene, CDR1 is SEHNR and CDR2 is FQNEAQ (reference sequence). Losses at the gene ends were 5 bases for V and 7 bases for J; bases not matched to a gene: 6. The CDR3 sequence is 13 residues long. The CDR3 loop reads CASSRTSAGEQYF. DNA for the CDR3: TGTGCCAGCAGCCGGACTAGCGCCGGGGAGCAGTACTTC.

V is TRBV9 and J is TRBJ2-2; D is unclear. Looked up from germline, CDR1 is SGDLS and CDR2 is YYNGEE. This CDR3 spans 14 amino acids. V lost 4 bases to trimming and J lost 6 bases, with 13 bases between them. The CDR3 protein is CASSPRQLAGELFF. CDR3 in DNA: TGTGCCAGCAGCCCGAGACAACTGGCCGGGGAGCTGTTTTTT.

The CDR3 DNA reads as TGTGCCAGCAGTGAACTGGAGTCGTTTAGCGAGACCCAGTACTTC. Protein product: CASSELESFSETQYF. The V gene is TRBV2, the J gene TRBJ2-5; D remains unclear. Germline values: CDR1 SNHLY, CDR2 FYNNEI. V dropped 2 bases and J dropped 5 bases, with 15 bases sitting between them. The CDR3 runs 15 residues.

V is TRBV7-7 and J is TRBJ2-3; possible D gene TRBD2, 5 bases. Trimming removed 2 bases from V and 4 bases from J, with 10 bases in between. Per germline, CDR1 SSHAT and CDR2 FNYEAQ (reference sequence). The CDR3 extends over 14 amino acids. CDR3 in DNA: TGTGCCAGCAGCTTACGGCTAGCCTCAGATACGCAGTATTTT. Protein product: CASSLRLASDTQYF.

The chain has TRBV27 and TRBJ1-3, with D perhaps TRBD1 (5 bases). V lost 1 base to trimming and J lost 9 bases, with 16 bases between them. The CDR3 is 15 amino acids. From germline, CDR1 is MNHEY and CDR2 SMNVEV (reference sequence). CDR3 residues: CASSLYGTEGSTIYF. The CDR3, as DNA: TGTGCCAGCAGTTTATATGGGACTGAAGGGAGCACCATATATTTT.

V usage is TRBV25-1 and J usage is TRBJ1-2; 7 positions match TRBD1. After removal of 6 bases from V and 5 bases from J, the junction contained 6 bases not matched to a gene. The CDR3 consists of 13 residues. Looked up from germline, CDR1 is MGHDK and CDR2 is SYGVNS. The CDR3 DNA is TGTGCCAGCAGGTCCTCAGGGGGGTATGGCTACACCTTC. Translating it yields CASRSSGGYGYTF.

The chain couples TRBV5-4 to TRBJ1-6, with D perhaps matching TRBD1 (6 bases). Germline CDR1 and CDR2: SGHNT and YYREEE (reference sequence). The CDR3 has 14 amino acids. The V end lost 0 bases, the J end lost 10 bases, and 11 bases lay between the germline ends. The CDR3 loop is CASSLVQGRSPLHF. CDR3 sequence (DNA): TGTGCCAGCAGCTTGGTTCAGGGGAGGTCACCCCTCCACTTT.

This clone has a single count. This chain links TRBV5-1 with TRBJ2-2; the match to TRBD2 covers 12 bases. The CDR3 is 18 residues long. With V trimmed by 0 bases and J by 3 bases, 6 bases remained unmatched. Germline CDR1 reads SGHRS; CDR2 reads YFSETQ. The CDR3 coding sequence is TGCGCCAGCAGCTTGGGGCGCGGGACTAGCGGGTACACCGGGGAGCTGTTTTTT. It codes for CASSLGRGTSGYTGELFF.

This chain links TRBV27 with TRBJ2-5; 9 positions agree with TRBD2. The J call may be wrong; the DNA end is better matched by TRBJ2-7. In germline, CDR1 is MNHEY, CDR2 SMNVEV (reference sequence). The CDR3 extends over 14 amino acids. In DNA, the CDR3 is TGTGCCAGCAGTTCCCTTAGCGGGAGACACGAGCAGTACTTC. Its translation is CASSSLSGRHEQYF.

This clone was seen more than once but under ten times. The J gene is TRBJ2-5, the V gene TRBV5-1; possible D gene TRBD2, 5 bases. CDR1 and CDR2 from the germline V gene are SGHRS and YFSETQ. Deletions cut 4 bases from V and 7 bases from J, with 26 bases between. The CDR3 sequence is 17 residues long. DNA for the CDR3: TGCGCCAGCAGCCGGCGAGGAGCTACCCAAAAAGAGGGGACCCAGTACTTC. This sequence encodes CASSRRGATQKEGTQYF.

The rearrangement joins TRBV28 to TRBJ1-5; no reliable D call. The V end was cut by 10 bases, the J end by 3 bases, with 16 bases between. The CDR3 is made up of 14 amino acids. The germline V gene encodes CDR1 MDHEN and CDR2 SYDVKM. CDR3 protein: CATNRLGFNQPQHF. CDR3 in DNA: TGTGCCACCAACCGATTGGGATTCAATCAGCCCCAGCATTTT.

The chain has TRBV28 and TRBJ2-7, with 7 bases identical to TRBD1. Trimming removed 7 bases from V and 2 bases from J; junction bases left unmatched: 11. The CDR3 runs 15 residues. The germline V gene has CDR1 MDHEN and CDR2 SYDVKM. CDR3 nucleotides: TGTGCCAGCAATGCCCCGACAGGGATACCCTACGAGCAGTACTTC. It specifies CASNAPTGIPYEQYF.

The J gene is TRBJ1-2, the V gene TRBV28; D unclear. V shed 7 bases and J shed 1 base, with 10 bases lying between them. The CDR3 has 13 amino acids. Per the germline V gene, CDR1 is MDHEN and CDR2 is SYDVKM. DNA of the CDR3: TGTGCCAGCACCCAACTTGATAACTATGGCTACACCTTC. Encoded protein: CASTQLDNYGYTF.

This chain links TRBV6-1 with TRBJ1-5; possibly TRBD1 for D (5 bases). CDR3 length: 13 residues. V lost 5 bases to trimming and J lost 6 bases, with 11 bases between them. Germline V gives CDR1 MNHNS, CDR2 SASEGT. The CDR3 region is CASSNGAGQPQHF. The CDR3 nucleotides are TGTGCCAGCAGTAACGGGGCTGGTCAGCCCCAGCATTTT.